Detailed here is one TCR beta chain. This specimen comes from a study of blood T cell repertoires in COVID-19. Study-level background: In each case, the material was cDNA or gDNA derived from T cells, B-cell-depleted T cells, or PBMCs.

TCRdb's table, derived via immunoSEQ multiplex PCR, lists solely in-frame clones and lacks some. The sample consists of approximately 280,000 clones, 70% to 90% of them appearing once. Participants reported their clinical history, and cohort assignment relied on those reports. This TCR was sampled from a woman aged 40 to 49 who had recovered from COVID-19. Sequencing was carried out using PBMCs or T cells enriched from blood (not recorded which).

CDR3 nucleotide sequence: TGTGCCAGCAGTCCGCAGGGTACCACTGAAGCTTTCTTT. Protein product: CASSPQGTTEAFF. This chain connects TRBV27 to TRBJ1-1; D possibly corresponds to TRBD1 (5 bases). V gave up 5 bases and J gave up 4 bases, with 11 bases separating them. This CDR3 has 13 amino acids. The V gene's germline CDR1 is MNHEY and CDR2 SMNVEV (reference sequence).